Listed below are T cell receptor beta chains from one sample, sequenced in a study of blood T cells in healthy people across ages. Via MiXCR, TCRdb re-called the 5' RACE reads, giving one row per CDR3 protein. The sample carries some 1.6 million distinct CDR3 sequences, around 36% recorded once. The material sequenced was blood. The receptors originated from a woman aged 30 to 39 in good health. CDR3s include the opening cysteine and the closing phenylalanine or tryptophan. The D gene is left open where the match is weak. Some rows have no size entry. The others give once, few or many, or a class for an expanded clone.

j_call,clone_size,cdr3_length,d_call,v_call,cdr3_nt,cdr3_aa
TRBJ2-5,.,13,.,TRBV11-2,TGTGCCAGCAGCTTAAGTCTAGACGAGACCCAGTACTTC,CASSLSLDETQYF
TRBJ2-7,few,14,.,TRBV5-1,TGCGCCAGCAGAGACCTGGGACTTTCCTACGAGCAGTACTTC,CASRDLGLSYEQYF
TRBJ2-7,.,15,TRBD2,TRBV11-2,TGTGCCAGCAGCTTAGGAGTGAGCGGGAGATACGAGCAGTACTTC,CASSLGVSGRYEQYF
TRBJ2-1,.,16,TRBD2,TRBV7-6,TGTGCCAGCAGCTTAGCTAGGGGAGGGATATACAATGAGCAGTTCTTC,CASSLARGGIYNEQFF
TRBJ1-2,.,12,.,TRBV20-1,TGCAGTGCTGGAACAGGGAACTATGGCTACACCTTC,CSAGTGNYGYTF
TRBJ2-3,.,12,.,TRBV15,TGTGCCACCAGCAGAGCCCTGGATACGCAGTATTTT,CATSRALDTQYF
TRBJ2-1,once,15,.,TRBV7-9,TGTGCCAGCAGCTTAGGGGACTGGGCCTACAATGAGCAGTTCTTC,CASSLGDWAYNEQFF
TRBJ2-7,.,16,.,TRBV9,TGTGCCAGCAGCGTAGGAGGTAGCGCAAGCTCCTACGAGCAGTACTTC,CASSVGGSASSYEQYF
TRBJ2-7,.,18,.,TRBV7-9,TGTGCCAGCAGCTTAGAGGAATTTCAGGGAATTAGGGATCACGAGCAGTACTTC,CASSLEEFQGIRDHEQYF
TRBJ2-5,many,14,.,TRBV11-2,TGTGCCAGCAGCCCGGGACATAACCAAGAGACCCAGTACTTC,CASSPGHNQETQYF
TRBJ1-1,few,15,TRBD1,TRBV6-1,TGTGCCAGCAGTGATCCCCCACAGGGGAGGGCTGAAGCTTTCTTT,CASSDPPQGRAEAFF
TRBJ1-1,.,15,TRBD1,TRBV6-5,TGTGCCAGCAGCTCAACCGGACAGGAGAACACTGAAGCTTTCTTT,CASSSTGQENTEAFF
TRBJ2-1,.,15,TRBD2,TRBV20-1,TGCAGTCCTAGTCAAACTAGCGGGGGTGGGGATGAGCAGTTCTTC,CSPSQTSGGGDEQFF
TRBJ1-1,.,16,.,TRBV7-9,TGTGCCAGCAGCTTCTTTCTGGGGGCGGGGAACACTGAAGCTTTCTTT,CASSFFLGAGNTEAFF
TRBJ2-1,few,13,.,TRBV27,TGTGCCAGCAGTTTATTGAGGTACAATGAGCAGTTCTTC,CASSLLRYNEQFF
TRBJ1-1,.,11,.,TRBV10-2,TGCGCCAGCAATTATAACACTGAAGCTTTCTTT,CASNYNTEAFF